This entry lists 17 T cell receptor beta chains sequenced from one sample in a study of T cells after yellow fever vaccination. TCRdb fed the 5' RACE reads into MiXCR, producing one record per CDR3 protein. Of about 580,000 distinct CDR3 sequences in the sample, around a sixth were seen once. The input for sequencing was PBMCs, taken less than 6 days after the first yellow fever vaccination. These receptors were obtained from a man aged 18 to 35 who received the YFV17D yellow fever vaccine.

There are a few counts of this clonotype. The V gene is TRBV4-3, the J gene TRBJ2-1, with 10 positions matching TRBD2. V trimming: 0 bases; J trimming: 8 bases; junction bases outside the gene matches: 7. This CDR3 spans 16 amino acids. Germline-derived CDR1 and CDR2 are LGHNA and YSLEER. The CDR3 protein is CASSQDSSGGADEQFF. The CDR3 DNA reads as TGCGCCAGCAGCCAAGATTCCAGCGGGGGGGCCGATGAGCAGTTCTTC.

The chain joins TRBV7-2 to TRBJ2-7, with D possibly matching TRBD2 (6 bases). The CDR3 is made up of 14 amino acids. Germline CDR1 SGHTA, CDR2 FQGNSA. Trimming shortened V by 4 bases and J by 3 bases, and 13 bases separated the two germline ends. The CDR3 is CASSSRGTFYEQYF. The CDR3 nucleotides read TGTGCCAGCAGCTCCCGGGGGACCTTCTACGAGCAGTACTTC. The variable domain in full, completed from reference TRBV7-2 and TRBJ2-7, reads GAGVSQSPSNKVTEKGKDVELRCDPISGHTALYWYRQSLGQGLEFLIYFQGNSAPDKSGLPSDRFSAERTGGSVSTLTIQRTQQEDSAVYLCASSSRGTFYEQYFGPGTRLTVT.

This clonotype was seen a handful of times. This rearrangement joins TRBV4-1 to TRBJ2-5, with a tentative D call TRBD2 (7 bases). Germline values: CDR1 MGHRA, CDR2 YSYEKL. With 4 bases removed from V and 5 bases from J, the gap between germline ends came to 20 bases. The CDR3 runs 16 residues. CDR3 nucleotides: TGCGCCAGCAGCCCCCGTGAGGGGGGGCGTAAGGAGACCCAGTACTTC. Translated, it gives CASSPREGGRKETQYF.

This chain links TRBV3-1 with TRBJ2-5; 8 bases map to TRBD2. Per the germline V gene, CDR1 is LGHDT and CDR2 is YNNKEL (reference sequence). CDR3 length: 18 residues. V trimming: 3 bases; J trimming: 5 bases; junction bases outside the gene matches: 17. CDR3 region: CASSQPSGVAGWRETQYF. In nucleotides, the CDR3 is TGTGCCAGCAGCCAGCCTTCCGGGGTAGCGGGGTGGCGGGAGACCCAGTACTTC.

V gene TRBV5-1 combines with J gene TRBJ1-2; TRBD1 agrees at 9 bases. The CDR3 extends over 13 amino acids. The V and J ends lost 3 bases and 8 bases, in that order; junction bases with no gene match: 5. Germline CDR1 reads SGHRS; CDR2 reads YFSETQ. CDR3 bases: TGCGCCAGCAGCTGGGACAGGGCGGAAGGCTACACCTTC. It specifies CASSWDRAEGYTF.

The CDR3, as DNA: TGTGCCAGCAGCCAAGAGATGACAGGTTCCTACGAGCAGTACTTC. As protein: CASSQEMTGSYEQYF. The gene calls are TRBV14 and TRBJ2-7, with D possibly matching TRBD1 (6 bases). The CDR3 is made up of 15 amino acids. Germline-derived CDR1 and CDR2 are SGHDN and FVKESK. V lost 0 bases and J 1 base, leaving 10 bases between the germline ends.

The sample holds a few counts of this clonotype. This chain joins TRBV6-5 and TRBJ1-6; D call uncertain. V was pared by 2 bases and J by 5 bases, with 10 bases between. Per the germline V gene, CDR1 is MNHEY and CDR2 is SVGAGI. The CDR3 extends over 15 amino acids. The CDR3 loop reads CASSYGRSHNSPLHF. As DNA, the CDR3 is TGTGCCAGCAGTTACGGCAGGTCCCATAATTCACCCCTCCACTTT.

This clonotype was seen only a few times. The chain has TRBV5-1 and TRBJ2-5, with 10 bases matching TRBD2. The V gene end was trimmed by 3 bases and the J gene end by 1 base; junction bases not matched to a gene: 18. Germline loops: CDR1 SGHRS, CDR2 YFSETQ. CDR3 length: 20 residues. CDR3 residues: CASSYHALAGVLGSQETQYF. The CDR3 DNA is TGCGCCAGCAGCTATCACGCCCTAGCGGGGGTCCTCGGGAGCCAAGAGACCCAGTACTTC.

The chain has TRBV12-3 or TRBV12-4 and TRBJ2-5; unclear D gene. The ends were cut back, 5 bases at V and 1 base at J, with 17 bases in the middle. This CDR3 is 16 amino acids long. The CDR3 here is CASSPPMGFAQETQYF. In nucleotides, the CDR3 is TGTGCCAGCAGTCCACCGATGGGGTTCGCCCAAGAGACCCAGTACTTC.

The rearrangement links TRBV10-3 to TRBJ2-5, with 9 nucleotides matching TRBD2. CDR1 and CDR2 (germline): ENHRY, SYGVKD. The CDR3 contains 15 residues. V was clipped by 4 bases and J by 7 bases; unmatched bases: 10. CDR3: CAISGLAGSQGTQYF. CDR3 sequence (DNA): TGTGCCATCAGTGGCCTAGCGGGGTCCCAGGGGACCCAGTACTTC.

The chain carries TRBV12-3 or TRBV12-4 and TRBJ2-3; tentatively, D is TRBD2 (6 bases). The CDR3 consists of 17 residues. Trimming took 1 base from V and 0 from J, leaving 14 bases between them. As DNA, the CDR3 is TGTGCCAGCAGTTTAGTTTTCGCGGGAACTAGCACAGATACGCAGTATTTT. Its protein is CASSLVFAGTSTDTQYF.

The chain has TRBV7-2 and TRBJ1-1; possible D gene TRBD1, 6 bases. With 5 bases removed from V and 0 bases from J, the gap between germline ends came to 16 bases. Germline-derived CDR1 and CDR2 are SGHTA and FQGNSA. The CDR3 extends over 16 amino acids. The CDR3 loop is CASSRQVHVVNTEAFF. The CDR3 nucleotides are TGTGCCAGCAGCCGACAGGTTCATGTGGTGAACACTGAAGCTTTCTTT.

The V gene is TRBV20-1, the J gene TRBJ2-2, with 10 bases lining up with TRBD1. Germline V gives CDR1 DFQATT, CDR2 SNEGSKA (reference sequence). CDR3 length: 16 residues. V lost 0 bases and J lost 6; bases outside the gene matches: 7. The CDR3 spells CSARDVRQGAAGELFF. For the CDR3, the DNA is TGCAGTGCTAGAGATGTTCGACAGGGGGCGGCCGGGGAGCTGTTTTTT.

There are a few counts of this clonotype. The chain carries TRBV6-2 or TRBV6-3 and TRBJ1-2, with a possible D match to TRBD1 (6 bases). Germline CDR1 is MNHEY and CDR2 is SVGEGT. V was clipped by 5 bases and J by 5 bases, with 12 bases between them. The CDR3 is 13 residues long. CDR3 DNA: TGTGCCAGCAGTCAGGGGACACCATATGGCTACACCTTC. It translates to CASSQGTPYGYTF.

This clonotype has just a few counts. The V call is TRBV28, the J call TRBJ2-2; TRBD1 might be the D (6 bases). This CDR3 region has 15 residues. Per the germline V gene, CDR1 is MDHEN and CDR2 is SYDVKM. Trimming removed 1 base from V and 6 bases from J, with 12 bases in between. The CDR3 sequence is CASSLLAGAAGELFF. CDR3 bases: TGTGCCAGCAGTTTATTGGCAGGGGCGGCCGGGGAGCTGTTTTTT.

This clonotype was seen at least ten times. The chain uses TRBV10-2 and TRBJ2-3; 9 bases are shared with TRBD2. This CDR3 has 15 residues. The V segment lost 3 bases and the J segment 2 bases; nucleotides outside the gene matches: 3. Germline V lookup: CDR1 WSHSY, CDR2 SAAADI. The CDR3 DNA reads as TGCGCCAGCAGTGAATTAGCGGGGGTCACAGATACGCAGTATTTT. Amino acid sequence: CASSELAGVTDTQYF.

This clonotype came up a few times. This chain connects TRBV6-1 to TRBJ2-2, with D possibly matching TRBD1 (5 bases). V lost 5 bases and J lost 7, with 17 bases in between. Germline V gives CDR1 MNHNS, CDR2 SASEGT. CDR3 length: 15 amino acids. The CDR3 bases are TGTGCCAGCAGTATTTTGCCAGGGTTAGGCGGGGAGCTGTTTTTT. This translates into CASSILPGLGGELFF.